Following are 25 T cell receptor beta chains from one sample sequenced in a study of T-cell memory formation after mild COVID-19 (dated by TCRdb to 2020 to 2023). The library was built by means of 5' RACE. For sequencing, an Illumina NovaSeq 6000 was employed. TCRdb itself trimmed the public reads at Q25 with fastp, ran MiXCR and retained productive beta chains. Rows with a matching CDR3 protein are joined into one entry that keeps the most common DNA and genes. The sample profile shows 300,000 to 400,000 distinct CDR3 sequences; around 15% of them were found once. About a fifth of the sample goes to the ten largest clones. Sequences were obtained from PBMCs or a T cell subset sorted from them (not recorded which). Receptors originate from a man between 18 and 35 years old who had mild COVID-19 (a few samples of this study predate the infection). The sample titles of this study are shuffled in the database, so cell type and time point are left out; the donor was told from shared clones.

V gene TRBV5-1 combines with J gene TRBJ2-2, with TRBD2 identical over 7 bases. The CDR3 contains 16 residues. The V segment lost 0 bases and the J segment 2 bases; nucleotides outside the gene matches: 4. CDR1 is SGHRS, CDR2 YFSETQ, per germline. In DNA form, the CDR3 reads TGCGCCAGCAGCTTGGCCAGCGGGGAAAACACCGGGGAGCTGTTTTTT. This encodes CASSLASGENTGELFF.

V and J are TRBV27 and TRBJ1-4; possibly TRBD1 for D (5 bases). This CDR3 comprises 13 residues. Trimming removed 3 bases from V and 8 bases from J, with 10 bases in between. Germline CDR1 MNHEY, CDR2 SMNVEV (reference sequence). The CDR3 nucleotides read TGTGCCAGCAGTTTTAACAGGAAAGAAAAACTGTTTTTT. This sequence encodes CASSFNRKEKLFF.

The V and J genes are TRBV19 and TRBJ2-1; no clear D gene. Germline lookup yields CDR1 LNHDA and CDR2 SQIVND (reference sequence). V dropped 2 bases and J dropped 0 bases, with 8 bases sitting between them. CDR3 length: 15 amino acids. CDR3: CASSIRPDSYNEQFF. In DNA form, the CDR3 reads TGTGCCAGTAGTATACGACCAGACTCCTACAATGAGCAGTTCTTC.

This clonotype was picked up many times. DNA for the CDR3: TGTGCCAGCAAAACCCCCCGATTCACAGATACGCAGTATTTT. The encoded protein is CASKTPRFTDTQYF. The chain has TRBV7-9 and TRBJ2-3; D ambiguous. Between the trimmed V and J ends, which lost 7 bases and 2 bases, there was a span of 13 bases. Per germline, CDR1 SEHNR and CDR2 FQNEAQ (reference sequence). CDR3 length: 14 residues.

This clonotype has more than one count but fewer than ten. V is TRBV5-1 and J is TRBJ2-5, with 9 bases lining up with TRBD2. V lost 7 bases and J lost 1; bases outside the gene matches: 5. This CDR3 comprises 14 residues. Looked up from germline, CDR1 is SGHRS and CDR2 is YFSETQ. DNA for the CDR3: TGCGCCAGCCAGCCGCGGGGGGGCCAAGAGACCCAGTACTTC. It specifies CASQPRGGQETQYF.

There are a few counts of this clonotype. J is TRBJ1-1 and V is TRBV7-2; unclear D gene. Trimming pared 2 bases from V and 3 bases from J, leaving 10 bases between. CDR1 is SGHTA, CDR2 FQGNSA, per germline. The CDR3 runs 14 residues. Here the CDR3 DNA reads TGTGCCAGCAGCTTAAGACTCCCCGACACTGAAGCTTTCTTT. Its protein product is CASSLRLPDTEAFF.

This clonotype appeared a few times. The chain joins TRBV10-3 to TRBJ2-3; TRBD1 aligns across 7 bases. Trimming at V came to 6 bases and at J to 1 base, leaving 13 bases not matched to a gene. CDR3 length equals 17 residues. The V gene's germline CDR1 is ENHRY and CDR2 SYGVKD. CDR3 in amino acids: CAISPLKTGLGTDTQYF. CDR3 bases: TGTGCCATCAGCCCCTTAAAGACAGGGCTTGGCACAGATACGCAGTATTTT.

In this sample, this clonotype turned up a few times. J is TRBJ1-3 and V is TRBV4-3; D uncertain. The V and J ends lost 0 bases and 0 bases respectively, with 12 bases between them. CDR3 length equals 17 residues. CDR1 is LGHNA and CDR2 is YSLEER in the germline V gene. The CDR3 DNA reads TGCGCCAGCAGCCAAGATCGGACCGGCGGCTCTGGAAACACCATATATTTT. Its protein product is CASSQDRTGGSGNTIYF.

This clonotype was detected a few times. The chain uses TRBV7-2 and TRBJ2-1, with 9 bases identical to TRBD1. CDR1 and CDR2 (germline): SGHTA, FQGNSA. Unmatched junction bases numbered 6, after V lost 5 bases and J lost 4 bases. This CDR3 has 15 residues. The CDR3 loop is CASSPGQGRYNEQFF. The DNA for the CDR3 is TGTGCCAGCAGCCCCGGACAGGGGAGGTACAATGAGCAGTTCTTC.

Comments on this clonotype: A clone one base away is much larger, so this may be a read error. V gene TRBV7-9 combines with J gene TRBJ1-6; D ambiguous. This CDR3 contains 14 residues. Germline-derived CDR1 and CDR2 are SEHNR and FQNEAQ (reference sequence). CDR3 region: CASSAVWPNSPFHF. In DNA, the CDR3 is TGTGCCAGCAGTGCCGTATGGCCCAATTCACCCTTCCACTTT.

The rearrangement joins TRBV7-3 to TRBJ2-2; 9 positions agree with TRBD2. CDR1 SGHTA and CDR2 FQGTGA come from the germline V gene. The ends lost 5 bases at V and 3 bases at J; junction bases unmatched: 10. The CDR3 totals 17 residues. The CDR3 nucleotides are TGTGCCAGCAGCATTACAGCTAGCGGGGCGGACACCGGGGAGCTGTTTTTT. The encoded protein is CASSITASGADTGELFF. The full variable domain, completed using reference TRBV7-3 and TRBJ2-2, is GAGVSQTPSNKVTEKGKYVELRCDPISGHTALYWYRQSLGQGPEFLIYFQGTGAADDSGLPNDRFFAVRPEGSVSTLKIQRTERGDSAVYLCASSITASGADTGELFFGEGSRLTVL.

CDR3 protein: CASSFKGSGNTIYF. CDR3 nucleotide sequence: TGTGCCAGCAGTTTTAAGGGGTCTGGAAACACCATATATTTT. This chain connects TRBV12-3 or TRBV12-4 to TRBJ1-3; D perhaps matches TRBD1 (5 bases). This CDR3 region has 14 residues. The V and J ends lost 3 bases and 1 base respectively, with 7 bases between them.

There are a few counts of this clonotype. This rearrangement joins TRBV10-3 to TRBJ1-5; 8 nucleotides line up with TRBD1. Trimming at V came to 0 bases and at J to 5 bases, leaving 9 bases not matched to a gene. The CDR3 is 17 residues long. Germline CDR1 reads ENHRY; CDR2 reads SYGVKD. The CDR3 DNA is TGTGCCATCAGTGAGTCATACGGGACAGGTCCTTATCAGCCCCAGCATTTT. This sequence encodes CAISESYGTGPYQPQHF.

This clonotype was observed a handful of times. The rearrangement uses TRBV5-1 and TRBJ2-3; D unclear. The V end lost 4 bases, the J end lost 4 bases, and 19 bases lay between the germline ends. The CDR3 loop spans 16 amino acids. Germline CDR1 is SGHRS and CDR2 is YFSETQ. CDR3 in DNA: TGCGCCAGCAGCCCATCAGTAAACACTTTATCAGATACGCAGTATTTT. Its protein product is CASSPSVNTLSDTQYF.

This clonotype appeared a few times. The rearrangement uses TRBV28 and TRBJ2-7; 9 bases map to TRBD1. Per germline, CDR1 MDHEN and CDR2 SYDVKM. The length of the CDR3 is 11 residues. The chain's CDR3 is CSGDRAYEQYV. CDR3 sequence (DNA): TGTTCGGGGGACAGGGCCTACGAGCAGTACGTC.

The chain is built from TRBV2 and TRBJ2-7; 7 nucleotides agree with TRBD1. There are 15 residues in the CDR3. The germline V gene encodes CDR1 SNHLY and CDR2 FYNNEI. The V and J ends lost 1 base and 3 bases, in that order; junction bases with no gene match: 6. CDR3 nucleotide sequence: TGTGCCAGCAGTGAAGGCCAGGGGGTAGGCTACGAGCAGTACGTC. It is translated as CASSEGQGVGYEQYV.

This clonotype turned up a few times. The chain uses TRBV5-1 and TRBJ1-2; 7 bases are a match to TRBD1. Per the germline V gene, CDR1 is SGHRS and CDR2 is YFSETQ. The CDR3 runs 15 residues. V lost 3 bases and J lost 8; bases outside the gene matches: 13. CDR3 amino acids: CASSSLKQGQEGYTF. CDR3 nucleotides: TGCGCCAGCAGCTCACTGAAACAAGGACAGGAAGGCTACACCTTC.

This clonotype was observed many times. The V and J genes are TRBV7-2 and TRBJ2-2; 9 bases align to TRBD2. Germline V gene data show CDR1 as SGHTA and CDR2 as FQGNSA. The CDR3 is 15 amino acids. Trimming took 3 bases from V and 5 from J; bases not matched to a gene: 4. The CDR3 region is CASSFRTSDTGELFF. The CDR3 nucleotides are TGTGCCAGCAGCTTTAGGACTAGCGATACCGGGGAGCTGTTTTTT.

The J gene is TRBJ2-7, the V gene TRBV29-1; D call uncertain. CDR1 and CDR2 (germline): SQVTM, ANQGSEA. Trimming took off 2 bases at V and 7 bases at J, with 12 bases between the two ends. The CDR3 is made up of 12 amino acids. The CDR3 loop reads CSVELRHREQYF. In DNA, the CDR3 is TGCAGCGTTGAACTCAGGCATCGGGAGCAGTACTTC.

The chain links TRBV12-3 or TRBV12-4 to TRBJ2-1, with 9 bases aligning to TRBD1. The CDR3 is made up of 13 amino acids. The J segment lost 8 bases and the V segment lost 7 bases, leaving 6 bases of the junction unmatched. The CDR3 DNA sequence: TGTGCCAGCAAACAGGGGGCTAGGGATGAGCAGTTCTTC. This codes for CASKQGARDEQFF.

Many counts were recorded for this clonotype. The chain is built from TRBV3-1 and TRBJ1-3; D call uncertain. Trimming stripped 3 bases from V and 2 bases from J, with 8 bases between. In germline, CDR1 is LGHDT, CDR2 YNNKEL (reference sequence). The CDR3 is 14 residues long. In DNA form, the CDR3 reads TGTGCCAGCAGCCATCTCACCGCTGGAAACACCATATATTTT. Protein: CASSHLTAGNTIYF.

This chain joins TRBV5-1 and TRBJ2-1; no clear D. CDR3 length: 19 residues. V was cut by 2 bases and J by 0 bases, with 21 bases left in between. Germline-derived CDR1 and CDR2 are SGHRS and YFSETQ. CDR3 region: CASSFFFTDGRSSYNEQFF. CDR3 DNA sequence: TGCGCCAGCAGCTTTTTCTTTACGGACGGAAGGAGCTCCTACAATGAGCAGTTCTTC.

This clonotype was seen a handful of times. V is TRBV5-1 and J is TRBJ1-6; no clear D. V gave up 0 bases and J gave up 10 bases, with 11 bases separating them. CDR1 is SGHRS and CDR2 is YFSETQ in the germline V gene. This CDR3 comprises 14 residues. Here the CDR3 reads CASSLAGWGSPLHF. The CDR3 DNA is TGCGCCAGCAGCTTGGCCGGGTGGGGATCACCCCTCCACTTT.

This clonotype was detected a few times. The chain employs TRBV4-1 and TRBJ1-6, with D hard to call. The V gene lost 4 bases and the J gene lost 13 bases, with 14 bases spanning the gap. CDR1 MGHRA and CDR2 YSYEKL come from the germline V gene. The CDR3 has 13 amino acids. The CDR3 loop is CASSLYPRRPLHF. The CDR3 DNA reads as TGCGCCAGCAGCCTCTACCCTCGGAGGCCCCTCCACTTT.

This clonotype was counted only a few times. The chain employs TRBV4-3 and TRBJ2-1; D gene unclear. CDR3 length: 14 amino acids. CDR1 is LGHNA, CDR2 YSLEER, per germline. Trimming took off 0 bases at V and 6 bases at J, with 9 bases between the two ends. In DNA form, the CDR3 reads TGCGCCAGCAGCCAAGATCCAGCAAGCAATGAGCAGTTCTTC. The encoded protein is CASSQDPASNEQFF.